Listed here is a single T cell receptor beta chain. No cognate antigen has been identified for it. Within one base of it there is no much larger clone, and no base qualities were kept. Libraries were built with the immunoSEQ multiplex PCR assay. RNA was extracted from all samples and reverse transcribed into cDNA as template for TCR sequencing. SuperScript III was used for first-strand cDNA synthesis, primed with a 2:1 mix of oligo-dT and random hexamers. A synthetic immune receptor repertoire was used to gauge amplification bias, and whatever bias remained was removed computationally. From the authors' description of their analysis: Raw reads were preprocessed to remove errors, and CDR3 was defined according to IMGT conventions as the region from the conserved cysteine to phenylalanine. Clonality was computed as 1 minus the Shannon entropy, with the entropy normalized by log2 of the number of productive unique TCRs. Whether scalp clones were CD4 or CD8 was inferred by matching scalp TCRbeta sequences against CD4 and CD8 repertoires sorted from blood. This immuneACCESS table, as held by TCRdb, lists in-frame sequences with V and J called but not all clones. Of the missing ones, under half trace to an unresolved V gene in checked studies; the others have no known cause. The DNA gave D and trimming, while V, J and clone size come from that table. This sample holds about 270,000 clones; 60% were observed only once. The ten top clones hold about 0.9% of the sample.

The meaning of the sample's treatment or condition label: oral pan-JAK inhibitor, 5-10 mg twice daily. Peripheral blood and lesional scalp punch biopsies were obtained from patients with alopecia areata. PBMCs were separated by density centrifugation and stained for CD3, CD4 and CD8, after which CD4+ and CD8+ T cells were sorted on a FACSAria. The sample originates from a study of CD8+ T cells in alopecia areata (dated by TCRdb to 2016 to 2019). Broadly, across the study: Treated patients were enrolled in an open-label pilot trial of oral tofacitinib at 5 to 10 mg twice daily for moderate-to-severe alopecia areata. Tofacitinib-treated patients had biopsies at baseline and at 4 and 24 weeks of treatment, with a later scalp biopsy in several patients. The SALT score, which quantifies the percentage of affected scalp surface area, was used to measure disease severity in treated patients. Tofacitinib was given for 6 to 18 months, followed by 6 months of follow-up off drug to assess delayed response and recurrence. On the human side, TCRbeta sequencing was run on scalp tissue and on sorted CD4+ and CD8+ peripheral blood T cells from healthy controls and from alopecia areata patients with either patchy or totalis/universalis disease. Scalp clonality was compared across normal scalp (n=4), patchy alopecia areata scalp (n=8), and alopecia totalis/universalis scalp (n=8). TCRbeta CDR3 regions were amplified by immunoSEQ multiplex PCR using 35 Vbeta forward and 13 Jbeta reverse primers. To study T cell clonal expansion in alopecia areata, the researchers applied high-throughput TCRbeta sequencing to both the C3H/HeJ mouse model and human patients. RNA was obtained with the PAXgene miRNA kit for fixed scalp, the miRNeasy kit for PBMCs, and the RNeasy kit for mouse skin.

The germline V gene (reference sequence) provides CDR1 GTSNPN and CDR2 SVGIG. The cysteine opens and the phenylalanine closes a CDR3 of 13 amino acids. Solely the CDR3 DNA is kept, with 39 bases framed from the first base. At the junction V is shortened by 3 bases and J by 5 bases, with 13 bases in between. Results the study describes overall, beyond this receptor: Scalp TCR repertoire analysis is complicated because resident alphabeta T cells in normal human skin are also sequenced, whereas mouse skin is dominated by gammadelta T cells. Because the treated cohort was small and included a single nonresponder, larger studies are needed to assess links between baseline CD8+ expansion and response. During tofacitinib treatment, many expanded lesional clones stuck around in both scalp and blood, and this persistence may partly explain why relapse happens after treatment is stopped. With tofacitinib, both scalp clonality and the number of expanded CD8+ clones among the top 100 scalp clones went down significantly. Shared TCR sequences between patients were less evident than in mice, which may be partly attributable to HLA diversity in the patient population. Higher clonality and more expanded CD8+ clones were observed in lesional scalp than in normal scalp, particularly in alopecia totalis/universalis, a finding suggestive of antigenic drive.

The chain is made from TRBV30 and TRBJ1-2, with the D gene not clear enough to name. Specimen: CD4+ T cells sorted from blood, collected at approximately week 52, from a patient treated with tofacitinib. The clonotype comes from a human donor with alopecia areata. The CDR3 reads as follows: CAWRGSSGYGYTF. The DNA is as follows: TGTGCCTGGAGGGGCAGCTCGGGGTATGGCTACACCTTC. Full variable domain (CDR3 extended with the reference TRBV30 and TRBJ1-2 proteins): SQTIHQWPATLVQPVGSPLSLECTVEGTSNPNLYWYRQAAGRGLQLLFYSVGIGQISSEVPQNLSASRPQDRQFILSSKKLLLSDSGFYLCAWRGSSGYGYTFGSGTRLTVV.